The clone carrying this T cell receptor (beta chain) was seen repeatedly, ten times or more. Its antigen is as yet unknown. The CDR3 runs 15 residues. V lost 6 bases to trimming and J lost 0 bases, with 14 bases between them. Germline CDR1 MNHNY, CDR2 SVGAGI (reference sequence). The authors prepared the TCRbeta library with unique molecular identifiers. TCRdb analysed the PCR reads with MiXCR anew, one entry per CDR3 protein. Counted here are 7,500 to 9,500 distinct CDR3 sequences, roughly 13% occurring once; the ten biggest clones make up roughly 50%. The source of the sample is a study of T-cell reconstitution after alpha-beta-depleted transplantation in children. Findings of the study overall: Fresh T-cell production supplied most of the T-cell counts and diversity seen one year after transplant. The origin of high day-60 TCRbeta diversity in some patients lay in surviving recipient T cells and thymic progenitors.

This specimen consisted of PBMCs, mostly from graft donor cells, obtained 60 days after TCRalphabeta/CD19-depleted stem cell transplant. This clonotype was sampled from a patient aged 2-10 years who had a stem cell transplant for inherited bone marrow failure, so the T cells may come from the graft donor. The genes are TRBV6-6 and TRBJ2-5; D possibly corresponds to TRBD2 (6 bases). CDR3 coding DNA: TGTGCCAGCAGAACTAGGAGGGAATACCAAGAGACCCAGTACTTC. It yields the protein CASRTRREYQETQYF.